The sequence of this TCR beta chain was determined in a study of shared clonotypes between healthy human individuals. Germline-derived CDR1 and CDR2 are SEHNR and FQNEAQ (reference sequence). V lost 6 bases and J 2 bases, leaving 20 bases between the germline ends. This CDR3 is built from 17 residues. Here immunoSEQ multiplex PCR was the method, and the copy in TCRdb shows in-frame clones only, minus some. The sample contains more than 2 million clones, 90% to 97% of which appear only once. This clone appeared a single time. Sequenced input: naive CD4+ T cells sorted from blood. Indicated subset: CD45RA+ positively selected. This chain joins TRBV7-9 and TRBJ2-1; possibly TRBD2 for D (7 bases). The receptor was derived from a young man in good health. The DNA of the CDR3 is TGTGCCAGCAGGCTAGAGGGGGGGGCCAAGGCCTACAATGAGCAGTTCTTC. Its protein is CASRLEGGAKAYNEQFF.